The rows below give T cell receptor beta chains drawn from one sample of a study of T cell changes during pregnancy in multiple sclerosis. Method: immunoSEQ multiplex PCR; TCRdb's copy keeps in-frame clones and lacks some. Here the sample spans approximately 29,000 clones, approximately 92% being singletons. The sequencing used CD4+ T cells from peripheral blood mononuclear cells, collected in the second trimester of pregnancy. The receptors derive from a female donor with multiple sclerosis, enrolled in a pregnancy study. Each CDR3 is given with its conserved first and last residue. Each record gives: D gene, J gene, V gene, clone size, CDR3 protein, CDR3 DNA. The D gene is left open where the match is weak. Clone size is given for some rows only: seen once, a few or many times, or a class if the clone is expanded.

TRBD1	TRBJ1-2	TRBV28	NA	CASSAGGTANYGYTF	TGTGCCAGCAGCGCGGGGGGGACAGCCAACTATGGCTACACCTTC
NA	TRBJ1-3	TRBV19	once	CASSIHDSAGNTIYF	TGTGCCAGTAGTATACACGACAGCGCTGGAAACACCATATATTTT
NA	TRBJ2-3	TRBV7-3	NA	CASSLGTPPDTQYF	TGTGCCAGCAGCTTAGGGACTCCTCCAGATACGCAGTATTTT
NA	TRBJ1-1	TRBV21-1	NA	CASSKGSDRLNTEAFF	TGTGCCAGCAGCAAAGGGTCGGACAGGTTGAACACTGAAGCTTTCTTT
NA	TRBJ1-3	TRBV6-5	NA	CASRTDMYSGNTIYF	TGTGCCAGCAGGACCGACATGTACTCTGGAAACACCATATATTTT
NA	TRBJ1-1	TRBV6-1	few	CASSEQLNTEAFF	TGTGCCAGCAGTGAACAGTTGAACACTGAAGCTTTCTTT
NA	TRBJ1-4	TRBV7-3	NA	CASSTGPDEKLFF	TGTGCCAGCAGCACAGGGCCAGATGAAAAACTGTTTTTT
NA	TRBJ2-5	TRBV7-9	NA	CASSLAAGAETQYF	TGTGCCAGCAGCTTAGCCGCAGGGGCAGAGACCCAGTACTTC
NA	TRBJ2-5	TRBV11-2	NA	CASSFSGQETQYF	TGTGCCAGCAGCTTCAGCGGCCAAGAGACCCAGTACTTC
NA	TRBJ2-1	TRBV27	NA	CASSFAGIYNEQFF	TGTGCCAGCAGTTTCGCAGGGATCTACAATGAGCAGTTCTTC
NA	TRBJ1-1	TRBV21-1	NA	CASKDTVNTEAFF	TGTGCCAGCAAGGACACAGTGAACACTGAAGCTTTCTTT
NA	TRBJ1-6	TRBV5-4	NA	CASSPTADNSPLHF	TGTGCCAGCAGCCCGACAGCTGATAATTCACCCCTCCACTTT
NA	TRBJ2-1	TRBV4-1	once	CASSLRRGQLSYNEQFF	TGCGCCAGCAGCCTCCGAAGAGGCCAGCTCTCCTACAATGAGCAGTTCTTC
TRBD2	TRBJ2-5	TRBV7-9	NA	CASIKTGGETQYF	TGTGCCAGCATCAAAACGGGGGGTGAGACCCAGTACTTC
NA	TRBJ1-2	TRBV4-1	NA	CASSQDWAVPNYGYTF	TGCGCCAGCAGCCAAGATTGGGCAGTCCCTAACTATGGCTACACCTTC
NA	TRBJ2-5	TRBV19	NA	CASSIRLLRGETQYF	TGTGCCAGTAGTATCAGGCTCCTCCGGGGTGAGACCCAGTACTTC
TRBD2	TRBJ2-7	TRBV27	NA	CASSLFPVASGGYEQYF	TGTGCCAGCAGTTTATTCCCAGTGGCTAGCGGGGGGTACGAGCAGTACTTC
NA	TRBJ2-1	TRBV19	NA	CASSIDQADYNTINEQFF	TGTGCCAGTAGTATAGATCAAGCCGACTACAATACCATCAATGAGCAGTTCTTC